Given below is one TCR beta chain in context. Antigen: not known. RNA transcripts yielded amplified TCR beta CDR3 regions. Using the HTBI primer set, a first-round RT-PCR was run on the TCR CDR3. Each CDR3 protein gets one entry after TCRdb re-called the multiplex PCR reads with MiXCR. Among about 540,000 distinct CDR3 sequences, 46% were seen once, and the ten largest hold around 7.7%. The data are from a study of T cells in Graves' hyperthyroidism and ophthalmopathy. The study, taken as a whole, reports: Most expanded thyroid clonotypes above 0.001 also appeared in blood.

V was pared by 4 bases and J by 5 bases, with 6 bases of the junction left unmatched. Per the germline V gene, CDR1 is DFQATT and CDR2 is SNEGSKA (reference sequence). The CDR3 is 13 residues long. The chain is built from TRBV20-1 and TRBJ2-5, with TRBD2 matching 8 bases. The TCR sequence derives from a young woman with Graves' hyperthyroidism. Sample: peripheral blood or thyroid tissue (not recorded which). In DNA form, the CDR3 reads TGCAGTGCTATCGGGGGGGCCGGGGAGACCCAGTACTTC. It codes for CSAIGGAGETQYF.